The sample holds many counts of the clone carrying this TCR beta chain. Aged 18 to 65, the patients with hyperthyroidism had under 2 months' duration and were newly diagnosed. Patients were excluded if they had other autoimmune diseases or uncontrolled infections, and likewise if pregnancy or lactation applied. The evidence that diagnosis relied on was clinical symptoms, serum thyroxine, TRAb, thyroid ultrasound and orbital computed tomography. This sample was included in a study of Graves' ophthalmopathy and Graves' hyperthyroidism. RNA transcripts yielded amplified TCR beta CDR3 regions. After a first-round RT-PCR with HTBI primers, a second-round multiplex PCR was run. TCRdb itself ran the multiplex PCR reads through MiXCR, one entry per CDR3 protein. In the table there are some 370,000 distinct CDR3 sequences, about 15% of which are singletons. This TCR came from an adult woman with stable Graves' hyperthyroidism. The sequenced material came from peripheral blood.

The CDR3 reads CASSLAASTEQYF. Here the CDR3 DNA reads TGTGCCAGCAGCTTAGCGGCTAGCACCGAGCAGTACTTC. The chain combines TRBV7-9 with TRBJ2-7; maybe TRBD2 (5 bases). V lost 0 bases and J 6 bases, leaving 9 bases between the germline ends. The CDR3 covers 13 residues. The V gene's germline CDR1 is SEHNR and CDR2 FQNEAQ (reference sequence).